This T cell receptor beta chain was identified in a study of blood T cell repertoires in COVID-19. Germline loops: CDR1 SGHNT, CDR2 YYREEE (reference sequence). The ends were cut back, 4 bases at V and 4 bases at J, with 9 bases in the middle. This CDR3 contains 13 residues. Method: immunoSEQ multiplex PCR; TCRdb's copy keeps in-frame clones and lacks some. This sample yields about 300,000 clones, of which about nine tenths are seen a single time; more than 9% belongs to the top ten. The sequence derives from a woman aged 18-29 years who had recovered from COVID-19. Sequences were obtained from PBMCs or T cells enriched from blood (not recorded which). V is TRBV5-4 and J is TRBJ1-5; D is unclear. The chain's CDR3 is CASSRGRNQPQHF. CDR3 bases: TGTGCCAGCAGCCGCGGCCGGAATCAGCCCCAGCATTTT.